Listed below are T cell receptor beta chains from one sample, sequenced in a study of T-cell reconstitution after alpha-beta-depleted transplantation in children. TCRdb reanalysed the PCR reads using MiXCR and keeps one entry per CDR3 protein. The sample has 150,000 to 200,000 distinct CDR3 sequences, about 15% seen once; the top ten hold less than 15%. Sequencing was performed on PBMCs from the stem cell graft donor, taken from the stem cell graft. Every receptor here comes from a human donor who donated a stem cell graft to a child with acute lymphoblastic leukemia. The CDR3 runs from the conserved cysteine through the conserved F or W. A D gene is named only where the DNA matches it firmly. Not all rows give a size; the values are once, few, many and, for expanded clones, a class.

TGCGCCAGCAGCTTGGCCAGCGATATCTACGAGCAGTACTTC,CASSLASDIYEQYF,NA,many,TRBJ2-7,TRBV5-1
TGTGCCAGCAGCCCTACCGAGACAGGGGGAGGTCTATCCTCCTACGAGCAGTACTTC,CASSPTETGGGLSSYEQYF,TRBD1,many,TRBJ2-7,TRBV11-1
TGTGCCAGCAGCTGGAGGGGGGCCCGGTCAGATACGCAGTATTTT,CASSWRGARSDTQYF,NA,NA,TRBJ2-3,TRBV5-6
TGTGCCAGCAGTTTAGACAGGGGGCCGGGAGCTAATGAAAAACTGTTTTTT,CASSLDRGPGANEKLFF,TRBD1,NA,TRBJ1-4,TRBV12-3/TRBV12-4
TGTGCCAGCAGCCGTACTAGCGGGAGGGCCCTTGCCGGGGAGCTGTTTTTT,CASSRTSGRALAGELFF,TRBD2,many,TRBJ2-2,TRBV7-8
TGTGCCTGGAGTTCCGGACAGCTCACTGAAGCTTTCTTT,CAWSSGQLTEAFF,NA,many,TRBJ1-1,TRBV30
TGTGCCAGCAGCCATTCCGGAGAGCCATACAATGAGCAGTTCTTC,CASSHSGEPYNEQFF,NA,NA,TRBJ2-1,TRBV3-1
TGTGCCATCAGTGAGTCAGCGTGGGACAGGGACTCCTACGAGCAGTACTTC,CAISESAWDRDSYEQYF,TRBD1,many,TRBJ2-7,TRBV10-3
TGTGCCAGCAGTACATTGAGGGGAGGTGAAAAACTGTTTTTT,CASSTLRGGEKLFF,NA,many,TRBJ1-4,TRBV12-3/TRBV12-4
TGCGCCAGCAGCCAAGAGGTGTGGGCTGGCGGGTTCTTC,CASSQEVWAGGFF,NA,many,TRBJ2-1,TRBV4-1
TGTGCCACGAGCCCGGGACAGAGCTCCTACGAGCAGTACTTC,CATSPGQSSYEQYF,TRBD1,many,TRBJ2-7,TRBV10-3
TGTGCCTCAGCGAAGGGGAGCCCTCCGCGCGAGCAGTACTTC,CASAKGSPPREQYF,NA,many,TRBJ2-7,TRBV27
TGTGCCAGCAGCTCGGATTTGGGTCTTGGCTCCTACGAGCAGTACTTC,CASSSDLGLGSYEQYF,NA,NA,TRBJ2-7,TRBV5-8
TGTGCCAGCTCCGGGACTAGCGGGAGGTCCAATACGCAGTATTTT,CASSGTSGRSNTQYF,TRBD2,many,TRBJ2-3,TRBV28
TGCAGTGCCCTGGGACGTTTGGGCACTGAAGCTTTCTTT,CSALGRLGTEAFF,NA,many,TRBJ1-1,TRBV20-1
TGTGCCAGCAGCCCACTAGGGGAAATAGCGGAGAGCTCCTACGAGCAGTACTTC,CASSPLGEIAESSYEQYF,NA,many,TRBJ2-7,TRBV11-1
TGTGCCAGCAGCTCCTATCGGGAGGGCCTGGGGGAGCAGTTCTTC,CASSSYREGLGEQFF,TRBD2,NA,TRBJ2-1,TRBV11-2
TGTGCCAGCAGGGGGGGGAACACTGAAGCTTTCTTT,CASRGGNTEAFF,NA,many,TRBJ1-1,TRBV6-5
TGTGCCAGCAGTTACTCTTTCAGCACAGATACGCAGTATTTT,CASSYSFSTDTQYF,NA,NA,TRBJ2-3,TRBV6-5
TGTGCCAGCAGCTTATCGGAAGAAGCTTTCTTT,CASSLSEEAFF,NA,many,TRBJ1-1,TRBV7-9
TGTGCCTGGAGTGTACTTCGGGTCACCGGGGAGCTGTTTTTT,CAWSVLRVTGELFF,NA,many,TRBJ2-2,TRBV30
TGTGCCAGCAGGAACGGTTACAATGAGCAGTTCTTC,CASRNGYNEQFF,NA,many,TRBJ2-1,TRBV3-1
TGTGCCAGCAGGCCCCCTGGGGCCAACGTCCTGACTTTC,CASRPPGANVLTF,NA,many,TRBJ2-6,TRBV6-1
TGCAGTGCTAGAGAAGACAGGATGAATGAGCAGTTCTTC,CSAREDRMNEQFF,NA,many,TRBJ2-1,TRBV20-1
TGCAGTGCTCGAGGCCGGGGGGCGAGCACAGATACGCAGTATTTT,CSARGRGASTDTQYF,NA,NA,TRBJ2-3,TRBV20-1
TGTGCCTGGAGTGTTTGGGGCAACAATGAGCAGTTCTTC,CAWSVWGNNEQFF,NA,NA,TRBJ2-1,TRBV30
TGTGCCAGCAGTTTAGCCACCCGCTTGGCTTTCTTT,CASSLATRLAFF,NA,many,TRBJ1-1,TRBV12-3/TRBV12-4
TGTGCCAGCAGCTTGGCAGGGGCCAGGGGCTACACCTTC,CASSLAGARGYTF,NA,few,TRBJ1-2,TRBV7-6
TGTACCAGCAGCCCCATAAGACCGGGACAGGGGTTAACGCAGCCCCAGCATTTT,CTSSPIRPGQGLTQPQHF,TRBD1,NA,TRBJ1-5,TRBV13
TGCGCCAGCAGCCAAGATGACGCTAGCGACTACAATGAGCAGTTCTTC,CASSQDDASDYNEQFF,NA,NA,TRBJ2-1,TRBV4-1
TGTGCCAGCAGTTCTCCCGGGACAGGGGGCTACGAGCAGTACTTC,CASSSPGTGGYEQYF,TRBD1,NA,TRBJ2-7,TRBV28
TGCGCCAGCAGCCGGGAGTGGGGAGATACGCAGTATTTT,CASSREWGDTQYF,NA,many,TRBJ2-3,TRBV5-1
TGTGCCAGCAAAGAACGGGGCTCTGGGGCCAACGTCCTGACTTTC,CASKERGSGANVLTF,NA,NA,TRBJ2-6,TRBV2
TGTGCCAGCAGCTTAGATCGGGCGGGTTCCTACAATGAGCAGTTCTTC,CASSLDRAGSYNEQFF,NA,many,TRBJ2-1,TRBV11-3
TGCAGTGCTTCCTCGACTAGACTGCAAGAGACCCAGTACTTC,CSASSTRLQETQYF,NA,many,TRBJ2-5,TRBV20-1
TGTGCCAGCAGCGTCCGGGGGAGGGACACTGAAGCTTTCTTT,CASSVRGRDTEAFF,NA,many,TRBJ1-1,TRBV11-3
TGTGCCTGGAGTTTAGCGGGAGCGGTAGATACGCAGTATTTT,CAWSLAGAVDTQYF,TRBD2,NA,TRBJ2-3,TRBV30
TGTGCCAGCAGCCGTCCGGGACAGGTCTACGAGCAGTACTTC,CASSRPGQVYEQYF,TRBD1,many,TRBJ2-7,TRBV5-4
TGCAGTGCTAGAACCCGAGGGGGAAACACTGAAGCTTTCTTT,CSARTRGGNTEAFF,NA,many,TRBJ1-1,TRBV20-1
TGCGCCAGCAGCTTGGCACCGGGACAGACTACCTATGGCTACACCTTC,CASSLAPGQTTYGYTF,TRBD1,NA,TRBJ1-2,TRBV5-1
TGCAGTGCTAGACCGACTAGCGGGGTTATCGGGTACGAGCAGTACTTC,CSARPTSGVIGYEQYF,TRBD2,many,TRBJ2-7,TRBV20-1
TGTGCCAGCAGCGCCCATGTAGATACGCAGTATTTT,CASSAHVDTQYF,NA,few,TRBJ2-3,TRBV11-3
TGTGCCAGCAGTTTAGGCGCTACCGGCGAGCAGTACTTC,CASSLGATGEQYF,NA,many,TRBJ2-7,TRBV27
TGTGCCAGCAGCTTAGACAGGATCACAGATACGCAGTATTTT,CASSLDRITDTQYF,NA,NA,TRBJ2-3,TRBV7-8
TGCGCCAGCAGCCGTTCCACAGGGGGCACTGAGCAGTTCTTC,CASSRSTGGTEQFF,TRBD1,many,TRBJ2-1,TRBV5-1
TGTGCCAGCAGCCAAGATTACAGGGGTTCGGTAAACACCATATATTTT,CASSQDYRGSVNTIYF,TRBD1,NA,TRBJ1-3,TRBV4-2